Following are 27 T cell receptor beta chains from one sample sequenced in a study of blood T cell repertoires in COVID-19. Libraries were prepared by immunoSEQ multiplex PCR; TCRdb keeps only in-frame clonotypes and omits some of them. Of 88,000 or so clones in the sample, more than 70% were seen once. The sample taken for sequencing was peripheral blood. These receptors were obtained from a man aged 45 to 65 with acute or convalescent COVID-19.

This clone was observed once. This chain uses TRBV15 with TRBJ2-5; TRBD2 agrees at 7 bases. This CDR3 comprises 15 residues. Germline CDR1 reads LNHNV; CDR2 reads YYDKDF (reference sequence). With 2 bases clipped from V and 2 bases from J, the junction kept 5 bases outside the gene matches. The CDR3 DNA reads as TGTGCCACCAGCAGAACCTCTAGCGGACAAGAGACCCAGTACTTC. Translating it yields CATSRTSSGQETQYF.

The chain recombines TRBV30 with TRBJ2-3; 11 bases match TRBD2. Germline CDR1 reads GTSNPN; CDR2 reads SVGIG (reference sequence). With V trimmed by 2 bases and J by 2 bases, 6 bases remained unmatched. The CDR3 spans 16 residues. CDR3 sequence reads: CAWSTSTSGITDTQYF. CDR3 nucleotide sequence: TGTGCCTGGAGTACCTCGACTAGCGGGATCACAGATACGCAGTATTTT.

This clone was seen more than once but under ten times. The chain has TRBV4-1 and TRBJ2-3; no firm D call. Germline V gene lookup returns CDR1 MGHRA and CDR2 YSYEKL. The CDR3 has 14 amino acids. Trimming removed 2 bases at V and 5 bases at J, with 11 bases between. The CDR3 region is CASSQSAALDTQYF. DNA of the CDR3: TGCGCCAGCAGCCAATCGGCGGCCTTAGATACGCAGTATTTT.

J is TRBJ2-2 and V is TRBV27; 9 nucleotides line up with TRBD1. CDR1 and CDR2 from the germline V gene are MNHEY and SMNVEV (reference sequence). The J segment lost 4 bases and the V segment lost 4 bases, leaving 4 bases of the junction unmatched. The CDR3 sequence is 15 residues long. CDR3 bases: TGTGCCAGCAGTTCCGACAGGGGGTTCACCGGGGAGCTGTTTTTT. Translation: CASSSDRGFTGELFF.

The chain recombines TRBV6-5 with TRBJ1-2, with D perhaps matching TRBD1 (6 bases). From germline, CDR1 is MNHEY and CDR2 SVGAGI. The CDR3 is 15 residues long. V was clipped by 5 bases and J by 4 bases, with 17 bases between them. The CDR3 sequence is CASSTSGGDVYGYTF. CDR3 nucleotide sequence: TGTGCCAGCAGTACCTCGGGGGGCGACGTCTATGGCTACACCTTC.

The CDR3 DNA follows: TGTGCCATTTGGGAGACAGGGTTGAACAATGAGCAGTTCTTC. This gives the protein CAIWETGLNNEQFF. The chain carries TRBV6-5 and TRBJ2-1; 7 nucleotides match TRBD1. This CDR3 comprises 14 residues. Per germline, CDR1 MNHEY and CDR2 SVGAGI. The trim removed 10 bases at V and 5 bases at J, leaving 11 bases unmatched.

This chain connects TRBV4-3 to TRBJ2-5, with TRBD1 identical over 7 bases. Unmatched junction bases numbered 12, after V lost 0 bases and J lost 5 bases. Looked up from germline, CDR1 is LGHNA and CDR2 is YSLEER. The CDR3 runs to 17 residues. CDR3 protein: CASSQDHTQGVQETQYF. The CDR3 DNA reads TGCGCCAGCAGCCAAGATCATACCCAGGGGGTCCAGGAGACCCAGTACTTC.

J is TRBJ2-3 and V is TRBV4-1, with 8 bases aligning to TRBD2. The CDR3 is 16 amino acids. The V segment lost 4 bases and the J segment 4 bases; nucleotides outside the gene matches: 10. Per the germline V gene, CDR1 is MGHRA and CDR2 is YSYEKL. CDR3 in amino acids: CASSRPRGGGSDTQYF. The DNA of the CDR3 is TGCGCCAGCAGCCGCCCAAGGGGCGGGGGGTCAGATACGCAGTATTTT.

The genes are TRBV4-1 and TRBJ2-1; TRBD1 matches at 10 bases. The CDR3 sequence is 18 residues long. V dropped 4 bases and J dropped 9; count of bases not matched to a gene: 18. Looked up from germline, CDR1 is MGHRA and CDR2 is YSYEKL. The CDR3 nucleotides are TGCGCCAGCAGCCCCTCAGCGATACCGGGACAGGGGAAAAGTGAGCAGTTCTTC. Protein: CASSPSAIPGQGKSEQFF.

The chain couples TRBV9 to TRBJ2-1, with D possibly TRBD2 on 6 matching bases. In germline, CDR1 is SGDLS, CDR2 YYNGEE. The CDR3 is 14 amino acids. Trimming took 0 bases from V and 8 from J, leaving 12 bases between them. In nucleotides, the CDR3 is TGTGCCAGCAGCGTAGAGACTAGGACCGATGAGCAGTTCTTC. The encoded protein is CASSVETRTDEQFF.

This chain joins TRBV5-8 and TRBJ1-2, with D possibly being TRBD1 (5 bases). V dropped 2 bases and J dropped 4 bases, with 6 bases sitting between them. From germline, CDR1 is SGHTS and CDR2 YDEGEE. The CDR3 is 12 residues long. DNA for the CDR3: TGTGCCAGCAGCTTTAGGGGCTATGGCTACACCTTC. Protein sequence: CASSFRGYGYTF. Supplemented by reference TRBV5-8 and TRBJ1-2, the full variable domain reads EAGVTQSPTHLIKTRGQQATLRCSPISGHTSVYWYQQALGLGLQFLLWYDEGEERNRGNFPPRFSGRQFPNYSSELNVNALELEDSALYLCASSFRGYGYTFGSGTRLTVV.

In DNA form, the CDR3 reads TGTGCCAGCAGCTCGACAGGAAAGGATTCACCCCTCCACTTT. It encodes CASSSTGKDSPLHF. The gene calls are TRBV7-7 and TRBJ1-6; possibly TRBD1 for D (6 bases). CDR1 SSHAT and CDR2 FNYEAQ come from the germline V gene (reference sequence). The V end was cut by 4 bases, the J end by 8 bases, with 12 bases between. CDR3 size: 14 residues.

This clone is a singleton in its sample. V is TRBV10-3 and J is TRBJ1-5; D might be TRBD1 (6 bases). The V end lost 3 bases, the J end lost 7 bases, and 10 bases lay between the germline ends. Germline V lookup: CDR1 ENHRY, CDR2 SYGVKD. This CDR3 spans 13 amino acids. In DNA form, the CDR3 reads TGTGCCATCAGTGATGGGGGCTGGCAGCCCCAGCATTTT. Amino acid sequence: CAISDGGWQPQHF.

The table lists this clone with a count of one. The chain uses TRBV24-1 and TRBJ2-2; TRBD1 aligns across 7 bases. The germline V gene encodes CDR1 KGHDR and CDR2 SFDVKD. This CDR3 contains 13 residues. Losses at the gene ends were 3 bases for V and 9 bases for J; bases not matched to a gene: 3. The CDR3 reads CATSDQGGRELFF. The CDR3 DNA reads TGTGCCACCAGTGATCAAGGGGGCCGGGAGCTGTTTTTT.

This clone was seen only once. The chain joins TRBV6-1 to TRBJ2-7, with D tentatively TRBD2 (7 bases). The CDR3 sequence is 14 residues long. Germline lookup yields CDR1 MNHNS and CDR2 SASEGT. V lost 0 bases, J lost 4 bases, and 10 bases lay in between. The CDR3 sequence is CASSEAGGRYEQYV. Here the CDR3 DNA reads TGTGCCAGCAGTGAAGCGGGGGGGCGTTACGAGCAGTACGTC.

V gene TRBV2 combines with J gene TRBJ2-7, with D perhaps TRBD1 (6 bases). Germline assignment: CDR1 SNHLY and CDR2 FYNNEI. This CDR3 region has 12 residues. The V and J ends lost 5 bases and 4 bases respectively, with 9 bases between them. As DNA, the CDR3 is TGTGCCAGCAGTCAGACAGGTTACGAGCAGTACGTC. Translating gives CASSQTGYEQYV.

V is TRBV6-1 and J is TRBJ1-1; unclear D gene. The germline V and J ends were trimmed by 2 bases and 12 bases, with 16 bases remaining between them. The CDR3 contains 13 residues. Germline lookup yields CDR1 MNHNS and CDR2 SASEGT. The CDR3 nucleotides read TGTGCCAGCAGTGAATTAGACGGGCGGGGAACTTTCTTT. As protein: CASSELDGRGTFF.

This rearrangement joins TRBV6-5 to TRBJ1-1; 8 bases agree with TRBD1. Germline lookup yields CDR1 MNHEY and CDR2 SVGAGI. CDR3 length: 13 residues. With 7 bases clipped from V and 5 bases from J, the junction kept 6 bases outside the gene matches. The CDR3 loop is CASTGQGGTEAFF. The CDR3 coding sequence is TGTGCCAGCACCGGACAGGGAGGTACTGAAGCTTTCTTT.

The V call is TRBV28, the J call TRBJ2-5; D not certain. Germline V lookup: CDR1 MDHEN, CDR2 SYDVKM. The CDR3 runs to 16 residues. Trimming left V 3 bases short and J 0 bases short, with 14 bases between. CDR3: CASSFPEAAYQETQYF. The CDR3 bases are TGTGCCAGCAGTTTCCCTGAGGCGGCGTACCAAGAGACCCAGTACTTC. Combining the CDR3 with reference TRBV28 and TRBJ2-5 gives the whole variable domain DVKVTQSSRYLVKRTGEKVFLECVQDMDHENMFWYRQDPGLGLRLIYFSYDVKMKEKGDIPEGYSVSREKKERFSLILESASTNQTSMYLCASSFPEAAYQETQYFGPGTRLLVL.

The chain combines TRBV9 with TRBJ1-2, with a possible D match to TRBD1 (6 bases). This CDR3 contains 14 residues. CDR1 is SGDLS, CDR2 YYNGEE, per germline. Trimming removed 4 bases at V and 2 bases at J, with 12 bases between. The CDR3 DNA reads TGTGCCAGCAGCTCCCGGGACAACAACTATGGCTACACCTTC. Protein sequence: CASSSRDNNYGYTF. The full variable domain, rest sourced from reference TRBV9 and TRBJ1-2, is DSGVTQTPKHLITATGQRVTLRCSPRSGDLSVYWYQQSLDQGLQFLIQYYNGEERAKGNILERFSAQQFPDLHSELNLSSLELGDSALYFCASSSRDNNYGYTFGSGTRLTVV.

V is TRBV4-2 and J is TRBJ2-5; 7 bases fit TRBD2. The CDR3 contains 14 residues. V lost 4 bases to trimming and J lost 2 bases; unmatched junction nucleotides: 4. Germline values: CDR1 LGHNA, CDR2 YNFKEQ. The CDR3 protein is CASSLQGGQETQYF. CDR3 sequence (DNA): TGTGCCAGCAGCCTCCAGGGAGGGCAAGAGACCCAGTACTTC.

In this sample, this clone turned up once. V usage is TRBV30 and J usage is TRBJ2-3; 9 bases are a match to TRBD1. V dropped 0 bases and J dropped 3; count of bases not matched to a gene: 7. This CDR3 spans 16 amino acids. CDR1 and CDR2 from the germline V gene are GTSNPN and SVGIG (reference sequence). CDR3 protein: CAWSVTGQGLTDTQYF. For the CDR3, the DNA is TGTGCCTGGAGTGTAACTGGACAGGGGTTAACAGATACGCAGTATTTT. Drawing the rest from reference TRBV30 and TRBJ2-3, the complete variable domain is SQTIHQWPATLVQPVGSPLSLECTVEGTSNPNLYWYRQAAGRGLQLLFYSVGIGQISSEVPQNLSASRPQDRQFILSSKKLLLSDSGFYLCAWSVTGQGLTDTQYFGPGTRLTVL.

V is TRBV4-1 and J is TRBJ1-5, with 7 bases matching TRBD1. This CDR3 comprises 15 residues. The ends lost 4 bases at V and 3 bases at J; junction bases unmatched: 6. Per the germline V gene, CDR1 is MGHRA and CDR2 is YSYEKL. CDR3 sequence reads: CASSRVGQNNQPQHF. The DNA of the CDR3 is TGCGCCAGCAGCCGAGTGGGACAGAACAATCAGCCCCAGCATTTT.

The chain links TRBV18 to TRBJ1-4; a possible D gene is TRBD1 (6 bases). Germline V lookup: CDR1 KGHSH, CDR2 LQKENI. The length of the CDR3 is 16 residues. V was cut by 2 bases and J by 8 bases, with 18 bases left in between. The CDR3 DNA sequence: TGTGCCAGCTCACCAGGGACAACCTACGAGGGGGAAAAACTGTTTTTT. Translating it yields CASSPGTTYEGEKLFF.

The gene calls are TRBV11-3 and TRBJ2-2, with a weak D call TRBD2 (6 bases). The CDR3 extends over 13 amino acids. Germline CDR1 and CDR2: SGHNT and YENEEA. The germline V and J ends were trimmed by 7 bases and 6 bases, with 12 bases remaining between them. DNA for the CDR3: TGTGCCAGCAAGTTAGGAGGGTCCGGGGAGCTGTTTTTT. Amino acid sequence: CASKLGGSGELFF. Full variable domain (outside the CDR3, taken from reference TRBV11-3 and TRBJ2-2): EAGVVQSPRYKIIEKKQPVAFWCNPISGHNTLYWYLQNLGQGPELLIRYENEEAVDDSQLPKDRFSAERLKGVDSTLKIQPAELGDSAVYLCASKLGGSGELFFGEGSRLTVL.

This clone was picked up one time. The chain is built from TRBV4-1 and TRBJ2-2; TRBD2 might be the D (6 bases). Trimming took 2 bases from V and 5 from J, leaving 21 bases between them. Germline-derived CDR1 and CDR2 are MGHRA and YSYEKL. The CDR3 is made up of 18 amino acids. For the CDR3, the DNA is TGCGCCAGCAGCCAACTGCTCCAGGGACTGAGTCTGACCGGGGAGCTGTTTTTT. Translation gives CASSQLLQGLSLTGELFF.

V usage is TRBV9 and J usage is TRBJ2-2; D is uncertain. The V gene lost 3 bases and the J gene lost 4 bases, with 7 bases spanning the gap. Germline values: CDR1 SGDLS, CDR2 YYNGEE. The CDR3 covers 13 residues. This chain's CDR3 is CASSATSTGELFF. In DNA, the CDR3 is TGTGCCAGCAGCGCGACAAGCACCGGGGAGCTGTTTTTT.